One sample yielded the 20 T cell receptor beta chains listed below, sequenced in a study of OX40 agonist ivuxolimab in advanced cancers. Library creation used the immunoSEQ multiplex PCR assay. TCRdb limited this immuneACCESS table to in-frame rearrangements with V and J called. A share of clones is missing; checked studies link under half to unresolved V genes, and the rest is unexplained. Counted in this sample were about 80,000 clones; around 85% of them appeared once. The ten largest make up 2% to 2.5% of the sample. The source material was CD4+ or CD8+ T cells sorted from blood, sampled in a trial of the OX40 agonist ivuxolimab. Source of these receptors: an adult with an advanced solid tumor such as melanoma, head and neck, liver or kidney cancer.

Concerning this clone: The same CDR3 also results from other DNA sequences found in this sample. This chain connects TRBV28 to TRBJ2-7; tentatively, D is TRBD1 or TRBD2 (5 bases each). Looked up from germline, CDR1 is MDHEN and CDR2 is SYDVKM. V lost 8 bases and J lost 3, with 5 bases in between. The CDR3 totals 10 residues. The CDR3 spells CASGGYEQYF. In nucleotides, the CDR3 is TGTGCCAGCGGGGGCTACGAGCAGTACTTC.

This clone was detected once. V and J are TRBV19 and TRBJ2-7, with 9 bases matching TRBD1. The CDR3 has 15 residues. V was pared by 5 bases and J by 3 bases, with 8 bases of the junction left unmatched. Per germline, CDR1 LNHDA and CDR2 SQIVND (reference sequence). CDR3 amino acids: CASSPEGTGIYEQYF. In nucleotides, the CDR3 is TGTGCCAGTAGTCCGGAGGGGACAGGGATCTACGAGCAGTACTTC.

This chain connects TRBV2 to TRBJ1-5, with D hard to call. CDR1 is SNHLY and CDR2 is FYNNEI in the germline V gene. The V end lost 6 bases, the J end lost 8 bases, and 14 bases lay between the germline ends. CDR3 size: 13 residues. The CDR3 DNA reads TGTGCCAGCAGGAGGGTTGACATAAAGCCCCAGCATTTT. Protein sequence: CASRRVDIKPQHF.

The CDR3 DNA sequence: TGTGCCAGCAGTTACTCCCCGCAGGGTACGGGGACTGAAGCTTTCTTT. This translates into CASSYSPQGTGTEAFF. V and J are TRBV6-5 and TRBJ1-1, with D maybe TRBD1 (5 bases). CDR3 length: 16 residues. Germline CDR1 and CDR2: MNHEY and SVGAGI. V lost 0 bases to trimming and J lost 5 bases, with 16 bases between them.

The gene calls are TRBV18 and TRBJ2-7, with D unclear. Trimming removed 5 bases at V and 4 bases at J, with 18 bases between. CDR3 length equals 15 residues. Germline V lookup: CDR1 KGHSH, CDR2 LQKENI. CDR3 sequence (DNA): TGTGCCAGCTCAAAAGGGCACACCGGAGAATACGAGCAGTACTTC. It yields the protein CASSKGHTGEYEQYF.

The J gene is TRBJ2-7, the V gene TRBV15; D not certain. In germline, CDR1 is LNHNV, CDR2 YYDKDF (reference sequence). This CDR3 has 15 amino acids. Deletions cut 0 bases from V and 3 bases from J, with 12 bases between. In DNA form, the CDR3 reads TGTGCCACCAGCAGAGACGGTTTAGGTGGCTACGAGCAGTACTTC. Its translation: CATSRDGLGGYEQYF.

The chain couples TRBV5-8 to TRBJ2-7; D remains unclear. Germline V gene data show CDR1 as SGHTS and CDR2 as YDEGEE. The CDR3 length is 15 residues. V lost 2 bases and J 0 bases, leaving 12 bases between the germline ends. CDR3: CASSFGVPSSYEQYF. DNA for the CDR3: TGTGCCAGCAGCTTTGGGGTTCCCAGCTCCTACGAGCAGTACTTC.

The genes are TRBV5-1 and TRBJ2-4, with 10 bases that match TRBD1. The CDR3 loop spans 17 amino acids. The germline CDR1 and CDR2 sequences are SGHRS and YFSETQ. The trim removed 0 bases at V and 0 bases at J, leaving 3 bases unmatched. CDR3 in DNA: TGCGCCAGCAGCTTGGAGGGGACAGGGGTAGCCAAAAACATTCAGTACTTC. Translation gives CASSLEGTGVAKNIQYF. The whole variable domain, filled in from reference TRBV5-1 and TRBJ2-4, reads KAGVTQTPRYLIKTRGQQVTLSCSPISGHRSVSWYQQTPGQGLQFLFEYFSETQRNKGNFPGRFSGRQFSNSRSEMNVSTLELGDSALYLCASSLEGTGVAKNIQYFGAGTRLSVL.

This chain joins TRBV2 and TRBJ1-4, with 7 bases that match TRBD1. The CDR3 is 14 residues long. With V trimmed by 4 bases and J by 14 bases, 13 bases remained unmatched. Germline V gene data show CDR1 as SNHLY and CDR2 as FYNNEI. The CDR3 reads CASSVRQGPLNLFF. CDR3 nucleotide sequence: TGTGCCAGCAGTGTAAGACAGGGACCCCTTAATCTGTTTTTT. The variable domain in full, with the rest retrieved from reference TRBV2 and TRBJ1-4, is EPEVTQTPSHQVTQMGQEVILRCVPISNHLYFYWYRQILGQKVEFLVSFYNNEISEKSEIFDDQFSVERPDGSNFTLKIRSTKLEDSAMYFCASSVRQGPLNLFFGSGTQLSVL.

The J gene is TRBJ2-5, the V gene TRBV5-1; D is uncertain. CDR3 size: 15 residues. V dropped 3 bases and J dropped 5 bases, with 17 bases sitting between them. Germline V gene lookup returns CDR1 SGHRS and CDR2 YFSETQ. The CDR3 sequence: CASSSWALYRETQYF. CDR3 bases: TGCGCCAGCAGCTCCTGGGCGTTATACCGGGAGACCCAGTACTTC.

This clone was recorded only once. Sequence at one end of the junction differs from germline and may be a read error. DNA of the CDR3: TGCGTCAGCAGCTTGCAATTTGGGGACTTTAGCTCCTACGAGCAGTACTTC. Translated, it gives CVSSLQFGDFSSYEQYF. The rearrangement links TRBV5-1 to TRBJ2-7, with a weak D call TRBD2 (6 bases). The CDR3 sequence is 17 residues long. Germline CDR1 SGHRS, CDR2 YFSETQ. The full variable domain, with the rest looked up from reference TRBV5-1 and TRBJ2-7, is KAGVTQTPRYLIKTRGQQVTLSCSPISGHRSVSWYQQTPGQGLQFLFEYFSETQRNKGNFPGRFSGRQFSNSRSEMNVSTLELGDSALYLCVSSLQFGDFSSYEQYFGPGTRLTVT.

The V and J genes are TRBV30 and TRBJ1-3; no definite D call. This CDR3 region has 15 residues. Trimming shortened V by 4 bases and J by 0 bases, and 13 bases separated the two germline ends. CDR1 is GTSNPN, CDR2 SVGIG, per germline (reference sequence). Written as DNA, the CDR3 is TGTGCCTGGACGGTAGACTTTAGCTCTGGAAACACCATATATTTT. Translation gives CAWTVDFSSGNTIYF. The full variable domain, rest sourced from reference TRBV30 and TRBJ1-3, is SQTIHQWPATLVQPVGSPLSLECTVEGTSNPNLYWYRQAAGRGLQLLFYSVGIGQISSEVPQNLSASRPQDRQFILSSKKLLLSDSGFYLCAWTVDFSSGNTIYFGEGSWLTVV.

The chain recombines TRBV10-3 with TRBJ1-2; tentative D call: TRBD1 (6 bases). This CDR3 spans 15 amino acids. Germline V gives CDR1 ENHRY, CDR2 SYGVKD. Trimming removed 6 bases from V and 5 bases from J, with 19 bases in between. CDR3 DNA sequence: TGTGCCATCAGGCCCTCGACAGGACTGGGGTATGGCTACACCTTC. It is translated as CAIRPSTGLGYGYTF.

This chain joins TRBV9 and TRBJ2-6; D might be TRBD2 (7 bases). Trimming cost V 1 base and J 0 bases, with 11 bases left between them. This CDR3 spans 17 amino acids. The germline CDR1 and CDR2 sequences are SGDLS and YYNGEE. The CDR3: CASSVLGGGSGANVLTF. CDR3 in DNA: TGTGCCAGCAGCGTATTGGGAGGGGGCTCTGGGGCCAACGTCCTGACTTTC.

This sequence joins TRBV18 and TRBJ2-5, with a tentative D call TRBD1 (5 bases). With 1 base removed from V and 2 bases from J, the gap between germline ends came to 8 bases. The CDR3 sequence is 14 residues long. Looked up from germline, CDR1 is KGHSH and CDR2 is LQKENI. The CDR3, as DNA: TGTGCCAGCTCACCACTTCCAGGGCAAGAGACCCAGTACTTC. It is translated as CASSPLPGQETQYF.

The CDR3 is CASSWWQGLGNQPQHF. Written as DNA, the CDR3 is TGTGCCAGCAGTTGGTGGCAAGGGTTGGGCAATCAGCCCCAGCATTTT. The V gene is TRBV6-6, the J gene TRBJ1-5, with D uncertain. V shed 4 bases and J shed 2 bases, with 15 bases lying between them. Germline lookup yields CDR1 MNHNY and CDR2 SVGAGI (reference sequence). The CDR3 covers 16 residues.

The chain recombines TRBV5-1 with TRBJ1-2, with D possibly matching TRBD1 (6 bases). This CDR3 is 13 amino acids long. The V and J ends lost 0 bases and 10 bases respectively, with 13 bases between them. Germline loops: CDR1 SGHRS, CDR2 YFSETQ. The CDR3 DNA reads TGCGCCAGCAGCTTGGGGGACACGGCTGACTACACCTTC. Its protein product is CASSLGDTADYTF.

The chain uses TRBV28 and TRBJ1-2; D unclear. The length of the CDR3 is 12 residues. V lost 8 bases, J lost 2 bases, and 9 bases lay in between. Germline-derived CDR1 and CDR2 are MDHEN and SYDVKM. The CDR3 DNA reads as TGTGCCAGCGCCGGGAGGAACTATGGCTACACCTTC. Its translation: CASAGRNYGYTF.

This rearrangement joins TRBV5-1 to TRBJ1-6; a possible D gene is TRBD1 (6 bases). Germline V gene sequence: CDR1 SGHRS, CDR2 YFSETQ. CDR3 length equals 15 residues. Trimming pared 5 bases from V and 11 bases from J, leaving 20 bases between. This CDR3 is CASSGSGTPVTPLHF. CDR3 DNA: TGCGCCAGCAGTGGTTCCGGGACACCGGTTACACCCCTCCACTTT.

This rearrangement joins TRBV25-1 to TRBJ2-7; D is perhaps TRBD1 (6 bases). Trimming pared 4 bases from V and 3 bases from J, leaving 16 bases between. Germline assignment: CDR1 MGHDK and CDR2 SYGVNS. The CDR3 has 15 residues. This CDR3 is CASSATGFPSYEQYF. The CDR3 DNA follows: TGTGCCAGCAGTGCCACAGGGTTCCCCAGCTACGAGCAGTACTTC.